The present T cell receptor beta chain was sequenced within a study of blood T cell repertoires in COVID-19. Study details: Acute-phase and convalescent COVID-19 samples originated in the United States, Italy and Spain. PBMCs, B-cell-depleted T cells, or T cells were the source of the cDNA or gDNA that made up the material.

Seattle's enrolled individuals joined amid active infection and were then monitored longitudinally. This CDR3 has 13 amino acids. With 1 base removed from V and 14 bases from J, the gap between germline ends came to 12 bases. CDR1 and CDR2 (germline): SGHDN, FVKESK. Original data processing: Scientists estimated how many nucleated cells there were by amplifying reference gene primers. Profiled with immunoSEQ multiplex PCR; TCRdb holds only in-frame clones, not every one. That table is the source of V, J and clone size, and D and trimming were worked out from the DNA. The repertoire holds around 140,000 clones, about 88% seen once, with over 2% in the top ten.

The sequence was collected from a human donor with COVID-19, enrolled during active disease. The donor label of this sample is uncertain. The source material was peripheral blood. The chain uses TRBV14 and TRBJ1-6; perhaps TRBD1 as D (5 bases). CDR3 sequence (DNA): TGTGCCAGCAGCCAAGGGTACCGGGACTCCCTCCACTTT. As protein: CASSQGYRDSLHF.